The 31 T cell receptor beta chains given below trace back to one sample, sequenced in a study of T cell responses to AZD1222 COVID-19 vaccine. The assay was immunoSEQ multiplex PCR, and TCRdb's table has in-frame clones only and misses some. Here the sample spans around 190,000 clones, around 88% being singletons. The starting material was peripheral blood, obtained 28 days after the second AZD1222 dose. Receptor source: an adult who received the AZD1222 COVID-19 vaccine.

The chain links TRBV6-2 or TRBV6-3 to TRBJ1-5, with 7 bases identical to TRBD1. CDR1 and CDR2 from the germline V gene are MNHEY and SVGEGT. The CDR3 totals 20 residues. V lost 0 bases, J lost 2 bases, and 16 bases stayed unmatched. CDR3 sequence: CASSYSPQAGGIGGNQPQHF. The CDR3 DNA reads TGTGCCAGCAGTTACTCCCCCCAGGCAGGGGGAATAGGCGGCAATCAGCCCCAGCATTTT.

This chain links TRBV30 with TRBJ1-3; weak D call: TRBD1 (6 bases). The CDR3 spans 16 residues. Germline V gene data show CDR1 as GTSNPN and CDR2 as SVGIG (reference sequence). Trimming left V 4 bases short and J 0 bases short, with 16 bases between. The CDR3 spells CAWNPGTPGSGNTIYF. The CDR3 DNA reads as TGTGCCTGGAACCCCGGGACACCAGGCTCTGGAAACACCATATATTTT.

The chain carries TRBV3-1 (or the pseudogene TRBV3-2) and TRBJ1-2; TRBD1 agrees at 9 bases. This CDR3 region has 14 residues. Germline V gives CDR1 LGHDT, CDR2 YNNKEL (reference sequence). Trimming at V came to 4 bases and at J to 8 bases, leaving 8 bases not matched to a gene. The CDR3 is CASSLNWDRVGYTF. The CDR3 region has the DNA TGTGCCAGCAGCCTCAATTGGGACAGGGTCGGCTACACCTTC.

V is TRBV6-2 or TRBV6-3 and J is TRBJ2-5; no reliable D call. Per the germline V gene, CDR1 is MNHEY and CDR2 is SVGEGT. The V end was cut by 1 base, the J end by 14 bases, with 11 bases between. The CDR3 has 11 amino acids. CDR3: CASSYLPIPYF. The CDR3 region has the DNA TGTGCCAGCAGTTACTTGCCGATACCTTACTTC.

The chain carries TRBV24-1 and TRBJ1-2, with 11 bases aligning to TRBD1. The CDR3 is 20 amino acids. Germline CDR1 and CDR2: KGHDR and SFDVKD. V was pared by 1 base and J by 5 bases, with 17 bases of the junction left unmatched. CDR3 nucleotide sequence: TGTGCCACCAGTGATTTCTTCGCCCCGGACAGGGGGCGCCCCCGGTATGGCTACACCTTC. Protein: CATSDFFAPDRGRPRYGYTF.

The chain couples TRBV5-1 to TRBJ1-3, with D perhaps matching TRBD1 (6 bases). V was shortened by 0 bases and J by 3 bases, with 10 bases between the two germline ends. The CDR3 runs to 15 residues. Germline-derived CDR1 and CDR2 are SGHRS and YFSETQ. CDR3 region: CASSLAGGDGNTIYF. The CDR3 coding sequence is TGCGCCAGCAGCTTGGCTGGGGGCGATGGAAACACCATATATTTT.

The genes are TRBV5-6 and TRBJ1-5; no reliable D call. This CDR3 spans 14 amino acids. Trimming took off 1 base at V and 6 bases at J, with 11 bases between the two ends. From germline, CDR1 is SGHDT and CDR2 YYEEEE. CDR3 nucleotides: TGTGCCAGCAGCTTGAGAGGGCTTTTTCAGCCCCAGCATTTT. It is translated as CASSLRGLFQPQHF.

V gene TRBV5-1 combines with J gene TRBJ1-6; possibly TRBD1 for D (5 bases). This CDR3 has 14 residues. Looked up from germline, CDR1 is SGHRS and CDR2 is YFSETQ. V lost 4 bases to trimming and J lost 7 bases, with 12 bases between them. CDR3 protein: CASSGGDLNSPLHF. The CDR3 DNA reads TGCGCCAGCAGCGGAGGGGACCTGAATTCACCCCTCCACTTT.

This rearrangement joins TRBV28 to TRBJ2-3; 7 bases match TRBD1. Germline values: CDR1 MDHEN, CDR2 SYDVKM. J was trimmed by 4 bases and V by 6 bases; bases with no gene match: 13. CDR3 size: 16 residues. CDR3 coding DNA: TGTGCCAGCAGCTTTATGGGGGCAGGGACAGCAGATACGCAGTATTTT. Its translation is CASSFMGAGTADTQYF.

The sample holds one count of this clone. Other DNA sequences in this sample translate to the same CDR3. V and J are TRBV18 and TRBJ1-4; D may be TRBD1 (5 bases). The V gene lost 3 bases and the J gene lost 7 bases, with 12 bases spanning the gap. Per germline, CDR1 KGHSH and CDR2 LQKENI. This CDR3 is built from 14 residues. The CDR3 here is CASSPSGGGEKLFF. Written as DNA, the CDR3 is TGTGCCAGCTCACCGTCGGGGGGAGGTGAAAAACTGTTTTTT.

The V gene is TRBV6-5, the J gene TRBJ2-1, with 10 bases aligning to TRBD1. The V gene end was trimmed by 2 bases and the J gene end by 7 bases; junction bases not matched to a gene: 2. Germline assignment: CDR1 MNHEY and CDR2 SVGAGI. The CDR3 extends over 14 amino acids. This CDR3 is CASSYAGQGNEQFF. The CDR3 DNA reads TGTGCCAGCAGTTACGCGGGACAGGGGAATGAGCAGTTCTTC.

The chain carries TRBV7-9 and TRBJ2-2, with 7 bases lining up with TRBD2. Germline CDR1 and CDR2: SEHNR and FQNEAQ (reference sequence). This CDR3 has 16 residues. The junction had 9 bases not matched to a gene; V was cut back by 2 bases and J by 6 bases. The CDR3 protein is CASSLRLASFAGELFF. CDR3 DNA sequence: TGTGCCAGCAGCTTACGACTAGCTAGTTTTGCCGGGGAGCTGTTTTTT.

V usage is TRBV5-6 and J usage is TRBJ2-7; D not resolved. The CDR3 runs 19 residues. Germline-derived CDR1 and CDR2 are SGHDT and YYEEEE. V was pared by 3 bases and J by 1 base, with 26 bases between. The CDR3 loop is CASSSPHSYTAGWSYEQYF. The CDR3 DNA sequence: TGTGCCAGCAGCTCCCCCCACTCATATACTGCCGGTTGGTCCTACGAGCAGTACTTC. The entire variable domain, with the rest obtained from reference TRBV5-6 and TRBJ2-7, is as follows: DAGVTQSPTHLIKTRGQQVTLRCSPKSGHDTVSWYQQALGQGPQFIFQYYEEEERQRGNFPDRFSGHQFPNYSSELNVNALLLGDSALYLCASSSPHSYTAGWSYEQYFGPGTRLTVT.

CDR3 loop: CASQKGIALMNTEAFF. The CDR3 region has the DNA TGTGCCAGTCAAAAGGGGATTGCCCTCATGAACACTGAAGCTTTCTTT. J is TRBJ1-1 and V is TRBV19, with D possibly matching TRBD1 (5 bases). Trimming took off 8 bases at V and 0 bases at J, with 19 bases between the two ends. The CDR3 loop spans 16 amino acids. Per germline, CDR1 LNHDA and CDR2 SQIVND (reference sequence).

The chain has TRBV30 and TRBJ1-6, with 7 bases identical to TRBD1. The CDR3 length is 13 residues. Germline V gene data show CDR1 as GTSNPN and CDR2 as SVGIG (reference sequence). Trimming cost V 7 bases and J 6 bases; bases outside gene matches: 6. The CDR3 loop is CAYTGQPNSPLHF. CDR3 in DNA: TGTGCCTATACGGGACAGCCTAATTCACCCCTCCACTTT.

This clone was detected only a few times. The J gene is TRBJ1-1, the V gene TRBV7-9, with D uncertain. Trimming cost V 5 bases and J 1 base, with 8 bases left between them. The V gene's germline CDR1 is SEHNR and CDR2 FQNEAQ (reference sequence). The length of the CDR3 is 13 residues. CDR3 residues: CASSLTPNTEAFF. CDR3 DNA: TGTGCCAGCAGCCTTACACCGAACACTGAAGCTTTCTTT.

The rearrangement joins TRBV12-3 or TRBV12-4 to TRBJ1-2; TRBD1 matches 7 bases. This CDR3 comprises 12 residues. The V gene end was trimmed by 5 bases and the J gene end by 8 bases; junction bases not matched to a gene: 5. In DNA form, the CDR3 reads TGTGCCAGCAGTCGACAGGGAGCCGGCTACACCTTC. Its protein is CASSRQGAGYTF.

The V and J genes are TRBV6-5 and TRBJ2-7; 9 positions match TRBD1. The J segment lost 6 bases and the V segment lost 4 bases, leaving 10 bases of the junction unmatched. Per germline, CDR1 MNHEY and CDR2 SVGAGI. The CDR3 sequence is 15 residues long. CDR3 amino acids: CASSSWRGQGGEQYF. The CDR3 DNA reads as TGTGCCAGCAGTTCCTGGAGGGGACAGGGAGGCGAGCAGTACTTC.

The chain combines TRBV27 with TRBJ1-4; no firm D call. Trimming shortened V by 5 bases and J by 4 bases, and 5 bases separated the two germline ends. Germline V lookup: CDR1 MNHEY, CDR2 SMNVEV (reference sequence). The CDR3 consists of 12 residues. CDR3 sequence (DNA): TGTGCCAGCAGTCAAAATAATGAAAAACTGTTTTTT. Encoded protein: CASSQNNEKLFF.

The chain links TRBV6-5 to TRBJ2-1, with TRBD1 matching over 7 bases. The germline gives CDR1 MNHEY, CDR2 SVGAGI. The V segment lost 10 bases and the J segment 3 bases; nucleotides outside the gene matches: 12. The CDR3 has 15 amino acids. The CDR3, as DNA: TGTGCCACCAAAAGGGGGCAGGGGAACTACAATGAGCAGTTCTTC. This encodes CATKRGQGNYNEQFF.

V gene TRBV10-2 combines with J gene TRBJ2-7; 10 bases match TRBD2. This CDR3 region has 19 residues. Losses at the gene ends were 2 bases for V and 0 bases for J; bases not matched to a gene: 13. Germline loops: CDR1 WSHSY, CDR2 SAAADI. CDR3 nucleotide sequence: TGCGCCAGCAGTGAGGCGTATAGCCTAGCGGGGGCTGTCTCCTACGAGCAGTACTTC. Its protein is CASSEAYSLAGAVSYEQYF.

The count of this clone is one. V and J are TRBV9 and TRBJ1-3; D gene unclear. Trimming removed 0 bases from V and 0 bases from J, with 16 bases in between. There are 18 residues in the CDR3. Germline V CDR1 and CDR2: SGDLS, YYNGEE. For the CDR3, the DNA is TGTGCCAGCAGCGTAGCTCAGGAGCCTTCCTCCTCTGGAAACACCATATATTTT. Amino acid sequence: CASSVAQEPSSSGNTIYF.

The chain is built from TRBV6-5 and TRBJ1-1; 8 nucleotides align to TRBD1. Germline CDR1 and CDR2: MNHEY and SVGAGI. This CDR3 spans 14 amino acids. Germline trimming cut 7 bases from V and 4 bases from J; bases unmatched to any gene: 8. This CDR3 reads CASNPGQGGTEAFF. As DNA, the CDR3 is TGTGCCAGCAACCCCGGACAGGGCGGCACTGAAGCTTTCTTT.

The V and J genes are TRBV5-6 and TRBJ1-1; a possible D gene is TRBD1 (6 bases). The CDR3 has 13 residues. The ends were cut back, 4 bases at V and 1 base at J, with 8 bases in the middle. Germline V gene sequence: CDR1 SGHDT, CDR2 YYEEEE. CDR3 sequence reads: CASSVTGNTEAFF. Written as DNA, the CDR3 is TGTGCCAGCAGCGTGACAGGGAACACTGAAGCTTTCTTT.

The genes are TRBV7-9 and TRBJ2-6, with a weak D call TRBD2 (5 bases). The germline gives CDR1 SEHNR, CDR2 FQNEAQ (reference sequence). Between the trimmed V and J ends, which lost 5 bases and 0 bases, there was a span of 20 bases. This CDR3 contains 19 residues. CDR3 region: CASSPGSGSPRSGANVLTF. The CDR3 DNA reads as TGTGCCAGCAGCCCTGGGTCGGGGTCTCCTCGCTCTGGGGCCAACGTCCTGACTTTC.

This clone was detected only once. The chain links TRBV7-3 to TRBJ2-2; possibly TRBD2 for D (6 bases). The CDR3 has 16 amino acids. Looked up from germline, CDR1 is SGHTA and CDR2 is FQGTGA. The V and J ends lost 1 base and 5 bases respectively, with 14 bases between them. The CDR3 DNA sequence: TGTGCCAGCAGCTTAATGTCTAGCGTTAGTACCGGGGAGCTGTTTTTT. It codes for CASSLMSSVSTGELFF.

The chain carries TRBV29-1 and TRBJ2-4, with 7 bases aligning to TRBD1. Looked up from germline, CDR1 is SQVTM and CDR2 is ANQGSEA. CDR3 size: 13 residues. V was clipped by 6 bases and J by 6 bases; unmatched bases: 8. CDR3 loop: CSVEMTGTNIQYF. CDR3 in DNA: TGCAGCGTAGAGATGACAGGGACAAACATTCAGTACTTC. The entire variable domain, with the rest obtained from reference TRBV29-1 and TRBJ2-4, is as follows: SAVISQKPSRDICQRGTSLTIQCQVDSQVTMMFWYRQQPGQSLTLIATANQGSEATYESGFVIDKFPISRPNLTFSTLTVSNMSPEDSSIYLCSVEMTGTNIQYFGAGTRLSVL.

This clone has just one count. This CDR3 reads CAWSVQGLNTIYF. Here the CDR3 DNA reads TGTGCCTGGAGTGTACAGGGTTTAAACACCATATATTTT. The chain couples TRBV30 to TRBJ1-3, with D perhaps TRBD1 (6 bases). The V end lost 0 bases, the J end lost 6 bases, and 9 bases lay between the germline ends. Germline CDR1 reads GTSNPN; CDR2 reads SVGIG (reference sequence). The CDR3 has 13 residues.

This clone has only one observation. The chain couples TRBV5-1 to TRBJ1-1; no firm D call. Germline V gives CDR1 SGHRS, CDR2 YFSETQ. This CDR3 comprises 15 residues. With 1 base removed from V and 4 bases from J, the gap between germline ends came to 14 bases. The CDR3 loop is CASSLKGDYPTEAFF. The CDR3 region has the DNA TGCGCCAGCAGCTTGAAAGGAGACTATCCCACTGAAGCTTTCTTT.

The CDR3 spells CASSRLTQPNTEAFF. The CDR3 DNA reads TGTGCCAGCAGTCGACTGACACAACCGAACACTGAAGCTTTCTTT. The J gene is TRBJ1-1, the V gene TRBV6-2 or TRBV6-3; D is ambiguous. Trimming stripped 5 bases from V and 1 base from J, with 14 bases between. CDR1 and CDR2 from the germline V gene are MNHEY and SVGEGT. The length of the CDR3 is 15 residues.

The V gene is TRBV28, the J gene TRBJ1-2; D ambiguous. Germline V gives CDR1 MDHEN, CDR2 SYDVKM. The CDR3 covers 12 residues. The V end lost 3 bases, the J end lost 5 bases, and 7 bases lay between the germline ends. The CDR3, as DNA: TGTGCCAGCAGTTTCCGGGATTATGGCTACACCTTC. Translation gives CASSFRDYGYTF.